This TCR beta chain appears in the sequencing data of a study of cytomegalovirus exposure and HLA in healthy donors. Comments on this clone: Its antigen remains unknown.

Libraries were prepared by immunoSEQ multiplex PCR; TCRdb keeps only in-frame clonotypes and omits some of them. The data show around 250,000 clones, around 89% seen once. Study outcomes and limitations: Despite most TCR sequences being rare, some public TCRs occurred in many donors.

The ends lost 7 bases at V and 0 bases at J; junction bases unmatched: 6. Germline assignment: CDR1 LNHDA and CDR2 SQIVND (reference sequence). This CDR3 region has 15 residues. The chain is built from TRBV19 and TRBJ1-5; 7 nucleotides agree with TRBD1. The sample consisted of PBMCs. The clonotype was recovered from a woman between 18 and 30 years old in good health and CMV-seronegative. The CDR3 here is CASIARGFSNQPQHF. The CDR3 DNA reads as TGTGCCAGTATCGCCAGGGGGTTTAGCAATCAGCCCCAGCATTTT.